This TCR beta chain was retrieved from a study of post-analysis software for immune sequencing data (dated by TCRdb to the mid-2010s). Concerning the study at large: Recorded disease courses included relapsing-remitting, secondary progressive and progressive-relapsing multiple sclerosis, with some patients lacking subtype annotation. A subset of samples was prepared in parallel using single-end sample barcoding, then pooled and co-amplified after Illumina adapter ligation. The patient repertoires were set against under 12 previously published healthy control repertoires from donors whose ages ranged from 6 to 25 years. Beyond this particular receptor, the publication reports: A handful of TRBV segments, including TRBV5-6, TRBV5-1 and TRBV20-1, were significantly more frequent in patients than controls. The multiple sclerosis patient group was slightly younger than the control group. Normalized Chao1 diversity was significantly lower in multiple sclerosis patients than controls, suggesting substantial peripheral T-cell clonal expansion. Strong co-clustering of samples prepared in the same batch was shown by direct clustering with F measure, prompting a batch-effect correction.

Libraries came from PCR. Sequencing took place on an Illumina HiSeq 2500. To reduce PCR and sequencing biases, unique molecular identifiers were built into the TCR beta cDNA libraries. Per 1 to 10 million input T cells, approximately 500,000 cDNA molecules were obtained, such that each molecule approximated one T cell. The patient libraries were prepared and sequenced using the same protocol as the earlier healthy control dataset. Within a given batch, samples were prepared together, multiplexed and sequenced on the same HiSeq lane. In the paper's pipeline: Raw barcoded reads were processed with MIGEC, discarding single-read molecular identifier groups before consensus assembly and CDR3 extraction. VDJtools was used for post-analysis of the clonotype tables, and diversity was normalized by down-sampling every dataset to the size of the smallest sample. In repertoire overlap clustering, CDR3 amino acid sequences, but not nucleotide sequences, were matched to correct batch-related cross-sample contamination. The public reads were reanalyzed by TCRdb: fastp trimming at Q25, MiXCR alignment, in-frame beta chains only. Each record represents a unique CDR3 protein, reported with the most common genes and DNA among its rows. The V and J calls come from TCRdb's annotation, not from the publication. Here the sample has fewer than 550,000 distinct CDR3 sequences; 30% to 40% occur a single time. Clones ranked in the top ten supply 4.5% to 7.5% of the sample.

Per the germline V gene (reference sequence), DFQATT is the CDR1 and SNEGSKA is the CDR2. The CDR3 contains 13 residues, cysteine and phenylalanine counted. The CDR3 DNA has 39 bases and is translated from base 1. Clipping removes 4 bases from V and 7 bases from J, with 3 as the unmatched junction base count. TCR beta repertoires were profiled from peripheral blood of over 10 young patients with multiple sclerosis to demonstrate the VDJtools post-analysis software. The multiple sclerosis patients were children and adolescents between roughly 6 and 16 years of age. This clonotype was seen a single time. This receptor's antigen is unknown. Base qualities were left out, and no much larger clone turns up one base away.

The chain is made from TRBV20-1 and TRBJ2-2; TRBD2 agrees with 10 junctional bases. The sequenced sample was blood. This clonotype originated in a girl between 2 and 17 years old with multiple sclerosis. The DNA reads TGCAGTGCTATACTAGCGGGGAGCGGGGAGCTGTTTTTT. It is translated as CSAILAGSGELFF.